The 17 T cell receptor beta chains below all came from one sample that was sequenced in a study of T cells in tuberculosis (dated by TCRdb to 2016 to 2019). Library preparation used the immunoSEQ multiplex PCR assay. Imported from immuneACCESS, the table was reduced by TCRdb to in-frame sequences with V and J called. These copies leave out some clones; in studies compared against another copy, an unresolved V gene accounts for under half, and the cause of the remainder is not known. The sample table lists tens of thousands of clones, 85% to 95% of them with a count of one. Roughly 7.7% of the sample goes to the ten largest clones. Input material: PBMCs. Receptors originate from a donor aged 10 to 29 with latent tuberculosis or without tuberculosis infection. Some clones in this sample may be carry-over from other donors' samples.

The V call is TRBV9, the J call TRBJ2-2; 7 bases match TRBD1. With 3 bases clipped from V and 4 bases from J, the junction kept 6 bases outside the gene matches. Germline loops: CDR1 SGDLS, CDR2 YYNGEE. The CDR3 covers 15 residues. CDR3 residues: CASSAVTGPTGELFF. The CDR3 DNA is TGTGCCAGCAGCGCCGTGACAGGGCCCACCGGGGAGCTGTTTTTT.

V is TRBV10-3 and J is TRBJ2-1, with 8 nucleotides matching TRBD2. Germline loops: CDR1 ENHRY, CDR2 SYGVKD. The V and J ends lost 4 bases and 6 bases, in that order; junction bases with no gene match: 11. The CDR3 runs 16 residues. CDR3 sequence (DNA): TGTGCCATCAGTGCCTACATGAGCGGGAGCAGCAATGAGCAGTTCTTC. It translates to CAISAYMSGSSNEQFF.

The gene calls are TRBV4-1 and TRBJ1-1; D may be TRBD1 (5 bases). The CDR3 is made up of 15 amino acids. Germline loops: CDR1 MGHRA, CDR2 YSYEKL. Trimming took off 0 bases at V and 5 bases at J, with 13 bases between the two ends. The CDR3 loop is CASSQDKAGKTEAFF. CDR3 in DNA: TGCGCCAGCAGCCAAGATAAAGCAGGGAAGACTGAAGCTTTCTTT.

The V gene is TRBV6-5, the J gene TRBJ1-3; 9 nucleotides align to TRBD1. The CDR3 extends over 15 amino acids. CDR1 and CDR2 from the germline V gene are MNHEY and SVGAGI. V dropped 6 bases and J dropped 3; count of bases not matched to a gene: 6. The CDR3 spells CASRQQGAGGNTIYF. Written as DNA, the CDR3 is TGTGCCAGCAGGCAACAGGGGGCTGGTGGAAACACCATATATTTT.

The gene calls are TRBV5-1 and TRBJ1-1; 9 bases match TRBD1. The CDR3 is made up of 14 amino acids. The germline CDR1 and CDR2 sequences are SGHRS and YFSETQ. Losses at the gene ends were 7 bases for V and 2 bases for J; bases not matched to a gene: 6. The CDR3 DNA reads as TGCGCCAGCGATAAGGGACAGGGAAACACTGAAGCTTTCTTT. This gives the protein CASDKGQGNTEAFF.

This clone was observed a single time. This chain joins TRBV5-6 and TRBJ2-3, with no clear D. The CDR3 has 15 residues. Trimming took 4 bases from V and 3 from J, leaving 15 bases between them. The germline V gene encodes CDR1 SGHDT and CDR2 YYEEEE. The CDR3 bases are TGTGCCAGCAGCCCTTCACAGAAATCAACAGATACGCAGTATTTT. Encoded protein: CASSPSQKSTDTQYF.

The rearrangement uses TRBV29-1 and TRBJ2-1; 7 bases are a match to TRBD2. The CDR3 is 14 residues long. The V gene's germline CDR1 is SQVTM and CDR2 ANQGSEA. J gave up 5 bases and V 2 bases, and 6 bases lay outside the gene matches. CDR3 sequence reads: CSVEPSGPDNEQFF. The CDR3 DNA follows: TGCAGCGTTGAACCTAGCGGCCCCGACAATGAGCAGTTCTTC.

This sequence joins TRBV5-1 and TRBJ2-2, with D perhaps matching TRBD1 (6 bases). Germline V gives CDR1 SGHRS, CDR2 YFSETQ. V shed 0 bases and J shed 7 bases, with 10 bases lying between them. The CDR3 is 14 amino acids. In DNA, the CDR3 is TGCGCCAGCAGCTTGGACAGGGCCGGCGGGGAGCTGTTTTTT. Its protein is CASSLDRAGGELFF.

The chain links TRBV27 to TRBJ2-1, with 8 bases aligning to TRBD1. The germline V gene has CDR1 MNHEY and CDR2 SMNVEV (reference sequence). V lost 9 bases and J lost 2; bases outside the gene matches: 12. This CDR3 comprises 16 residues. CDR3 region: CASRLGTGGAYNEQFF. The CDR3 region has the DNA TGTGCCAGTCGTTTGGGGACAGGCGGCGCCTACAATGAGCAGTTCTTC.

The chain uses TRBV19 and TRBJ2-1, with a tentative D call TRBD2 (6 bases). Germline V CDR1 and CDR2: LNHDA, SQIVND (reference sequence). V was shortened by 6 bases and J by 5 bases, with 17 bases between the two germline ends. The CDR3 extends over 15 amino acids. In DNA form, the CDR3 reads TGTGCCAGTAGCAAAAGGGCCGGAGGGGACAATGAGCAGTTCTTC. Residues: CASSKRAGGDNEQFF.

The J gene is TRBJ2-2, the V gene TRBV5-5; TRBD2 is a possible D gene (6 bases). With 0 bases removed from V and 4 bases from J, the gap between germline ends came to 7 bases. Per the germline V gene, CDR1 is SGHKS and CDR2 is YYEKEE (reference sequence). CDR3 length equals 14 residues. The CDR3 loop reads CASSLAGGTGELFF. As DNA, the CDR3 is TGTGCCAGCAGCTTGGCCGGGGGCACCGGGGAGCTGTTTTTT.

The chain links TRBV7-9 to TRBJ1-1, with D unclear. Germline V gene data show CDR1 as SEHNR and CDR2 as FQNEAQ (reference sequence). The CDR3 has 15 amino acids. V was pared by 2 bases and J by 0 bases, with 10 bases between. The CDR3 DNA follows: TGTGCCAGCAGCTTAACCCCAACGGTGAACACTGAAGCTTTCTTT. This sequence encodes CASSLTPTVNTEAFF. The variable domain in full, completed from reference TRBV7-9 and TRBJ1-1, reads DTGVSQNPRHKITKRGQNVTFRCDPISEHNRLYWYRQTLGQGPEFLTYFQNEAQLEKSRLLSDRFSAERPKGSFSTLEIQRTEQGDSAMYLCASSLTPTVNTEAFFGQGTRLTVV.

This chain joins TRBV19 and TRBJ1-2, with a tentative D call TRBD1 (5 bases). Germline CDR1 reads LNHDA; CDR2 reads SQIVND (reference sequence). The V end was cut by 7 bases, the J end by 2 bases, with 11 bases between. This CDR3 is built from 13 residues. The CDR3 reads CASTTRTNYGYTF. DNA for the CDR3: TGTGCCAGTACGACCAGGACAAACTATGGCTACACCTTC. Looking up the rest from reference TRBV19 and TRBJ1-2 gives the full variable domain: DGGITQSPKYLFRKEGQNVTLSCEQNLNHDAMYWYRQDPGQGLRLIYYSQIVNDFQKGDIAEGYSVSREKKESFPLTVTSAQKNPTAFYLCASTTRTNYGYTFGSGTRLTVV.

The V and J genes are TRBV27 and TRBJ1-1, with a weak D call TRBD1 (6 bases). Germline values: CDR1 MNHEY, CDR2 SMNVEV (reference sequence). Trimming cost V 5 bases and J 1 base, with 17 bases left between them. CDR3 size: 16 residues. CDR3 sequence reads: CASSPGGLRGNTEAFF. The DNA of the CDR3 is TGTGCCAGCAGTCCTGGGGGCCTCAGGGGGAACACTGAAGCTTTCTTT.

The gene calls are TRBV6-1 and TRBJ2-7, with 8 bases matching TRBD1. Germline V gene sequence: CDR1 MNHNS, CDR2 SASEGT. J lost 7 bases, V lost 3 bases, and 8 bases had no gene match. The CDR3 totals 14 residues. This chain's CDR3 is CASSDKAGGWEQYF. In nucleotides, the CDR3 is TGTGCCAGCAGTGACAAAGCAGGGGGCTGGGAGCAGTACTTC.

The CDR3 nucleotides are TGTGCCAGCAGGGTTACAGGGAAAGAGACCCAGTACTTC. Translated: CASRVTGKETQYF. The chain combines TRBV27 with TRBJ2-5, with D tentatively TRBD1 (6 bases). Trimming shortened V by 6 bases and J by 3 bases, and 11 bases separated the two germline ends. CDR3 length equals 13 residues. Per germline, CDR1 MNHEY and CDR2 SMNVEV (reference sequence).

The V gene is TRBV9, the J gene TRBJ2-7, with 7 bases lining up with TRBD2. Germline-derived CDR1 and CDR2 are SGDLS and YYNGEE. CDR3 length: 16 amino acids. Unmatched junction bases numbered 12, after V lost 0 bases and J lost 6 bases. CDR3 loop: CASSVEEGRGRGEQYF. The CDR3 region has the DNA TGTGCCAGCAGCGTAGAGGAGGGGAGGGGAAGGGGCGAGCAGTACTTC.